This T cell receptor beta chain was sequenced during a study of blood T cell repertoires in COVID-19. For the study at large: Acute and convalescent COVID-19 specimens originated in the United States, Italy and Spain. T cells, B-cell-depleted T cells, or PBMCs provided the cDNA or gDNA that served as material.

The CDR3 covers 13 residues. V was trimmed by 6 bases and J by 7 bases, leaving 15 bases between them. The germline CDR1 and CDR2 sequences are MNHEY and SVGAGI. Per the original methods: Estimation of nucleated cell counts was performed using reference gene primer amplification. This table comes from immunoSEQ multiplex PCR, and its TCRdb copy is limited to in-frame clones, with some not included. V and J calls and clone size are copied from that table; D and trimming were computed from the DNA. The data show about 39,000 clones, with about 87% seen just once and under 30% held by the top ten. V usage is TRBV6-5 and J usage is TRBJ1-2, with D maybe TRBD1 (5 bases). The origin of this receptor is a man aged 50 to 60 with active or convalescent COVID-19. Sequencing input: peripheral blood. The chain's CDR3 is CASRPGTQGGYTF. CDR3 nucleotides: TGTGCCAGCAGACCCGGGACTCAGGGTGGCTACACCTTC.